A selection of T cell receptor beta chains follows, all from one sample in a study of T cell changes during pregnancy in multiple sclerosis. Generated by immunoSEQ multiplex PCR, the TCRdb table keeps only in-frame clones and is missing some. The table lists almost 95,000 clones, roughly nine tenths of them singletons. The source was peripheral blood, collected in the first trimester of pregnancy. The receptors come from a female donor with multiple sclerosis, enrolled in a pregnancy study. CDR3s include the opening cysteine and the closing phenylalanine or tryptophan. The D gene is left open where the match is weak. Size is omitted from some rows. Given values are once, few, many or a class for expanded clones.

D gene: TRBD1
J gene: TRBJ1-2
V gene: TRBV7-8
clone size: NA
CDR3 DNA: TGTGCCAGCAGCCCCGGGACAGGCTATGGCTACACCTTC
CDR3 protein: CASSPGTGYGYTF

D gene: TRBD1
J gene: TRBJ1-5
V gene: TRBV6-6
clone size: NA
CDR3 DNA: TGTGCCAGCAGTTACCGGACAGGGGATAGCAATCAGCCCCAGCATTTT
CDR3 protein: CASSYRTGDSNQPQHF

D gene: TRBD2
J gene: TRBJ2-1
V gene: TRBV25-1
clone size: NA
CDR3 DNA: TGTGCCAGCAGTGACAACCTAGCGGGGCGGCAGTTCTTC
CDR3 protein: CASSDNLAGRQFF

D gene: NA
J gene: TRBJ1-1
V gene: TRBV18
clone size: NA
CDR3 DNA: TGTGCCAGCTCACTAGGACACAACACTGAAGCTTTCTTT
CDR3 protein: CASSLGHNTEAFF

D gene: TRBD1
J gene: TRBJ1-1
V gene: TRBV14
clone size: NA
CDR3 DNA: TGTGCCAGCAGTCGGGACAGTCGGACTGAAGCTTTCTTT
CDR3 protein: CASSRDSRTEAFF

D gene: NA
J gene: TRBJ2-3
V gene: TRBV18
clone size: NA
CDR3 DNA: TGTGCCAGCTCACCACAACCGCAGCGAGCAGTAGATACGCAGTATTTT
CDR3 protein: CASSPQPQRAVDTQYF

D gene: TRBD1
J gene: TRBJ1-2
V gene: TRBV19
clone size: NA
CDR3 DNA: TGTGCCAGTAGTATAGACCCCGGGACAGCCTGGGGCTACACCTTC
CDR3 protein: CASSIDPGTAWGYTF

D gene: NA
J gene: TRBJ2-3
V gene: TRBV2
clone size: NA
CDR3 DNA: TGTGCCAGCAGTGAAGAGCAGGGCCTCACAGATACGCAGTATTTT
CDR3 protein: CASSEEQGLTDTQYF

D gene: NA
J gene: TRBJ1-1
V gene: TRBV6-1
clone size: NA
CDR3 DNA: TGTGCCAGCAGTGAAGGACAGACGAACACTGAAGCTTTCTTT
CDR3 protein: CASSEGQTNTEAFF

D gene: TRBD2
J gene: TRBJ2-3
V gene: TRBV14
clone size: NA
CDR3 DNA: TGTGCCAGCAGGACCGGGACTAGCGGGAGTGGTACGCAGTATTTT
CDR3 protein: CASRTGTSGSGTQYF

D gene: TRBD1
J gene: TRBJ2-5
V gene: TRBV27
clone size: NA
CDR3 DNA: TGTGCCAGCGTGACAGGGGCTGCACAAGAGACCCAGTACTTC
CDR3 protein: CASVTGAAQETQYF

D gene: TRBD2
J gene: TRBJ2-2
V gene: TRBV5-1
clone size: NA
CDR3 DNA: TGCGCCAGCAGCCGTCCGACTAGCGGGAGGCCATCCACCGGGGAGCTGTTTTTT
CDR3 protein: CASSRPTSGRPSTGELFF

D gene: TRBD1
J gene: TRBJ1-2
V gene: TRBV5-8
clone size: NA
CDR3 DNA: TGTGCCAGCAGCTGGGACAGGGGACTTAACTATGGCTACACCTTC
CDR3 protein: CASSWDRGLNYGYTF

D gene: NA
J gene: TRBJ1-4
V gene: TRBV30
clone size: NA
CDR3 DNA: TGTGCCTGGAGTGTACGGGAGGGGGTTGAGGAAAAACTGTTTTTT
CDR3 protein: CAWSVREGVEEKLFF

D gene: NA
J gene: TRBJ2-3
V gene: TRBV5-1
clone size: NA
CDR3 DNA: TGCGCCAGCAGCTTGGGGGATAGCGGCCGCACAGATACGCAGTATTTT
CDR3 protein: CASSLGDSGRTDTQYF

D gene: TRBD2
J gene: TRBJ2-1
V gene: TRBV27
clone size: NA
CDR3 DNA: TGTGCCAGCAGACTAGCGGGAGTCGTCAATGAGCAGTTCTTC
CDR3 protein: CASRLAGVVNEQFF

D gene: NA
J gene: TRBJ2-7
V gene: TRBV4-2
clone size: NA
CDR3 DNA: TGTGCCAGCAGCCAAGAAGCCAACTCCTACGAGCAGTACTTC
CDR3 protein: CASSQEANSYEQYF

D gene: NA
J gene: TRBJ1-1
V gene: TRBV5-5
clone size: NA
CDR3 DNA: TGTGCCAGCAGCTTCTGGGACGGACAGGAAGCTTTCTTT
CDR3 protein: CASSFWDGQEAFF

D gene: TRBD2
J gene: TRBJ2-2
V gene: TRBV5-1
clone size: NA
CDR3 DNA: TGCGCCAGCAGCTTGGAGGGGACTAGCCCCGGGGAGCTGTTTTTT
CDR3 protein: CASSLEGTSPGELFF

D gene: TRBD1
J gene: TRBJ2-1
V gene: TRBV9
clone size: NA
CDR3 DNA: TGTGCCAGCAGCCGACAGGGGGCGGGTAATGAGCAGTTCTTC
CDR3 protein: CASSRQGAGNEQFF

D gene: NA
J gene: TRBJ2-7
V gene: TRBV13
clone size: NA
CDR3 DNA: TGTGCCAGCAGCTTAGGTCGCCGGGTGAAGCAGTACTTC
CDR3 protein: CASSLGRRVKQYF

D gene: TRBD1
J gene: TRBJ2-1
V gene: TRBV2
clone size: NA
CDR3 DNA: TGTGCCAGCAGTGAAACCGGGACAGGAATCAATGAGCAGTTCTTC
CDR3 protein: CASSETGTGINEQFF

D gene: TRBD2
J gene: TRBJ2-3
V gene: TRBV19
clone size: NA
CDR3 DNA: TGTGCCAGTAAGACTAGCGGGAGCCCCACAGATACGCAGTATTTT
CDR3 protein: CASKTSGSPTDTQYF

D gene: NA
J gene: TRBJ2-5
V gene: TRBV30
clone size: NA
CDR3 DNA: TGTGCCTGGAGCACAGGGCTACGGCAGACCCAGTACTTC
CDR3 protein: CAWSTGLRQTQYF

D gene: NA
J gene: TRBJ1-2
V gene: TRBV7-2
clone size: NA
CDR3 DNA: TGTGCCAGCTCGAAGGACGGGATCTATGGCTACACCTTC
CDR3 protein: CASSKDGIYGYTF

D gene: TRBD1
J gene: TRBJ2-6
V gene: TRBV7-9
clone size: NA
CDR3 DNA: TGTGCCAGCAGCTTAGAAGGGGGCTCAGTAAACGTCCTGACTTTC
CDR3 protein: CASSLEGGSVNVLTF

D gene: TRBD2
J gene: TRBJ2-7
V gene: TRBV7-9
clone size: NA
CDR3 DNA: TGTGCCAGCAGCTTGACTAGCGGATCCTACGAGCAGTACTTC
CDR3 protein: CASSLTSGSYEQYF

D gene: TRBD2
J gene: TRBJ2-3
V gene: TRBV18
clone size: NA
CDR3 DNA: TGTGCCAGCTCACCGGGGAGGGTCCCAGATACGCAGTATTTT
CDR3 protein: CASSPGRVPDTQYF

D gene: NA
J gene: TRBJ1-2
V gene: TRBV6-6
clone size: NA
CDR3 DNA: TGTGCCAGCAGAAAGACAAGCCCTAACTATGGCTACACCTTC
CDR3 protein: CASRKTSPNYGYTF

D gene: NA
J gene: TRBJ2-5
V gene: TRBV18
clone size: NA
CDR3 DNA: TGTGCCAGCTCACTTGGACAGCAAGAGACCCAGTACTTC
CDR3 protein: CASSLGQQETQYF

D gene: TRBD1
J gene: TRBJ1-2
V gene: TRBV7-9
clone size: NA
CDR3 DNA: TGTGCCAGCAGCCCAGGACAGGGATGGTATGGCTACACCTTC
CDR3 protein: CASSPGQGWYGYTF

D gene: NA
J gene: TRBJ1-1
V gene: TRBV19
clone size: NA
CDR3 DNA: TGTGCCAGTAGTTTTACCGGGACAATGAACTCTGAAGCTTTCTTT
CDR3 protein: CASSFTGTMNSEAFF

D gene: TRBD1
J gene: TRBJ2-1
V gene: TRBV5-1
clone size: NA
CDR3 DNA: TGCGCCAGCAGCGCCGGGACAGTGAACAATGAGCAGTTCTTC
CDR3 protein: CASSAGTVNNEQFF

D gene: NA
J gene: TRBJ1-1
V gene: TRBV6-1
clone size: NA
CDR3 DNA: TGTGCCAGCAGAACCCAGGGCCGGAACACTGAAGCTTTCTTT
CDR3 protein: CASRTQGRNTEAFF

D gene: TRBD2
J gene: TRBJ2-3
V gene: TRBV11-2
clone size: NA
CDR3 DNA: TGTGCCAGCGCAACCGGGACTAGCGCCCGCACAGATACGCAGTATTTT
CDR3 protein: CASATGTSARTDTQYF

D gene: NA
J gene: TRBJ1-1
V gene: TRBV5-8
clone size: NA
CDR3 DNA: TGTGCCAGCAGCTTGGGACAGCCGTGGGGGGGCACTGAAGCTTTCTTT
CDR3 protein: CASSLGQPWGGTEAFF

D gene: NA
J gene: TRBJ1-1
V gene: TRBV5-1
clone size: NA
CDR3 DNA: TGCGCCAGCAGCTTGGTACGGGGGGGTAACACTGAAGCTTTCTTT
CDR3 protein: CASSLVRGGNTEAFF

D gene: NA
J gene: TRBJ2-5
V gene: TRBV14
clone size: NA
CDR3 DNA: TGTGCCAGCAGCCAATCGAGAGGGAGGGAGACCCAGTACTTC
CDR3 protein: CASSQSRGRETQYF

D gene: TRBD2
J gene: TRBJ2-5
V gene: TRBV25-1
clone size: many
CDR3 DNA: TGTGCCAGCAGTGAACAAGAAGCGGGAACGCAAGAGACCCAGTACTTC
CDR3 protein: CASSEQEAGTQETQYF

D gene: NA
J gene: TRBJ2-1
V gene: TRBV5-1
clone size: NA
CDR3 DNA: TGCGCCAGCAGCTTCACTACCTACAATGAGCAGTTCTTC
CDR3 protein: CASSFTTYNEQFF

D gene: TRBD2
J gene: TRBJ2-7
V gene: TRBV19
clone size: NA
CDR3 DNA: TGTGCCAGTAACCCCACTAGCGGGGCCTACGAGCAGTACTTC
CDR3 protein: CASNPTSGAYEQYF

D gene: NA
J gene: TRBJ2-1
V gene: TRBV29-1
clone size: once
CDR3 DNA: TGCAGCGTTGAAGCGGGAGTCTCCTACAATGAGCAGTTCTTC
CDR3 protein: CSVEAGVSYNEQFF

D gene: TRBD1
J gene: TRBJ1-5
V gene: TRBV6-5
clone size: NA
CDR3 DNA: TGTGCCAGCAGAATCGACAGGGGAAGTCAGCCCCAGCATTTT
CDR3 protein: CASRIDRGSQPQHF